This passage covers 9 T cell receptor beta chains from one sample sequenced in a study of blood T cell repertoires in COVID-19. Clones were sequenced by immunoSEQ multiplex PCR, and TCRdb holds only the in-frame ones, with some missing. The table has around 100,000 clones, more than 60% seen once. Sequencing was performed on peripheral blood. The receptors come from a man between 65 and 80 years old with active or convalescent COVID-19.

The V and J genes are TRBV11-2 and TRBJ1-1; no reliable D call. V lost 4 bases to trimming and J lost 5 bases, with 11 bases between them. CDR3 length: 13 amino acids. Germline V lookup: CDR1 SGHAT, CDR2 FQNNGV. This CDR3 reads CASSSKTVTEAFF. The CDR3 DNA reads as TGTGCCAGCAGCTCAAAAACAGTTACTGAAGCTTTCTTT. Complete variable domain (other parts from reference TRBV11-2 and TRBJ1-1): EAGVAQSPRYKIIEKRQSVAFWCNPISGHATLYWYQQILGQGPKLLIQFQNNGVVDDSQLPKDRFSAERLKGVDSTLKIQPAKLEDSAVYLCASSSKTVTEAFFGQGTRLTVV.

In its sample, this clone was seen many times. This same CDR3 is encoded by further DNA sequences in the sample. The chain links TRBV3-1 (or the pseudogene TRBV3-2) to TRBJ1-6; D not resolved. Trimming left V 1 base short and J 0 bases short, with 4 bases between. Germline CDR1 LGHDT, CDR2 YNNKEL (reference sequence). This CDR3 comprises 15 residues. CDR3 loop: CASSQVSSYNSPLHF. Written as DNA, the CDR3 is TGTGCCAGCAGCCAAGTGAGCTCCTATAATTCACCCCTCCACTTT.

The rearrangement links TRBV19 to TRBJ1-1; 10 nucleotides agree with TRBD1. The V and J ends lost 5 bases and 2 bases, in that order; junction bases with no gene match: 11. The CDR3 spans 17 residues. Germline V gene sequence: CDR1 LNHDA, CDR2 SQIVND (reference sequence). The CDR3 loop is CASSHDRGRKGNTEAFF. CDR3 bases: TGTGCCAGTAGTCATGACAGGGGGCGAAAGGGAAACACTGAAGCTTTCTTT. Supplemented by reference TRBV19 and TRBJ1-1, the full variable domain reads DGGITQSPKYLFRKEGQNVTLSCEQNLNHDAMYWYRQDPGQGLRLIYYSQIVNDFQKGDIAEGYSVSREKKESFPLTVTSAQKNPTAFYLCASSHDRGRKGNTEAFFGQGTRLTVV.

This chain connects TRBV7-3 to TRBJ2-7, with 11 bases identical to TRBD1. V lost 5 bases, J lost 2 bases, and 5 bases stayed unmatched. CDR3 length: 15 residues. Germline lookup yields CDR1 SGHTA and CDR2 FQGTGA. CDR3 DNA: TGTGCCAGCAGCCCGCCGGGACAGGGGGCCTACGAGCAGTACTTC. Translated: CASSPPGQGAYEQYF.

This rearrangement joins TRBV9 to TRBJ2-1, with 8 bases fitting TRBD1. Germline V lookup: CDR1 SGDLS, CDR2 YYNGEE. The CDR3 covers 14 residues. Trimming took 4 bases from V and 9 from J; bases not matched to a gene: 9. The CDR3 sequence is CASSYGQGFGEQFF. In DNA, the CDR3 is TGTGCCAGCAGCTACGGACAGGGTTTCGGTGAGCAGTTCTTC.

The CDR3 spells CASRSREKLFF. The CDR3 region has the DNA TGTGCCAGCAGGAGCCGAGAAAAACTGTTTTTT. The chain links TRBV28 to TRBJ1-4, with D unclear. Germline V gives CDR1 MDHEN, CDR2 SYDVKM. V lost 6 bases and J 8 bases, leaving 7 bases between the germline ends. This CDR3 is built from 11 residues.

The chain has TRBV19 and TRBJ1-2; TRBD1 agrees at 9 bases. The CDR3 spans 12 residues. CDR1 is LNHDA and CDR2 is SQIVND in the germline V gene (reference sequence). The V gene end was trimmed by 11 bases and the J gene end by 5 bases; junction bases not matched to a gene: 6. The CDR3 here is CAVQQGAYGYTF. In DNA form, the CDR3 reads TGTGCCGTACAACAGGGGGCGTATGGCTACACCTTC.

This clone was observed a handful of times. The CDR3 reads CASSQLTGAGNTIYF. CDR3 nucleotide sequence: TGTGCCAGCAGTCAGCTTACAGGGGCTGGAAACACCATATATTTT. The chain combines TRBV28 with TRBJ1-3; 7 positions match TRBD1. The V gene's germline CDR1 is MDHEN and CDR2 SYDVKM. The length of the CDR3 is 15 residues. V shed 5 bases and J 2 bases; nucleotides not matched to a gene: 6.

This sequence joins TRBV30 and TRBJ1-2, with a tentative D call TRBD1 (5 bases). V shed 2 bases and J shed 4 bases, with 11 bases lying between them. There are 13 residues in the CDR3. The germline V gene has CDR1 GTSNPN and CDR2 SVGIG (reference sequence). CDR3 nucleotide sequence: TGTGCCTGGAGTACGAACAGGATCTATGGCTACACCTTC. As protein: CAWSTNRIYGYTF.